A single T cell receptor (beta chain) is shown here with its context. Its antigen is unknown. This entry is derived from a study of shared clonotypes between healthy human individuals. Study findings and constraints: Estimated richness was generally greater in naive than memory subsets.

Generated by immunoSEQ multiplex PCR, the TCRdb table keeps only in-frame clones and is missing some. The sample has 2 million to 2.5 million clones; about nine tenths are singletons. The CDR3 length is 15 residues. With 4 bases clipped from V and 0 bases from J, the junction kept 6 bases outside the gene matches. Looked up from germline, CDR1 is MNHEY and CDR2 is SVGAGI. The chain has TRBV6-5 and TRBJ2-7; 7 positions match TRBD2. Sequencing used naive CD4+ T cells from PBMCs. Specified subset: CD45RA+ positively selected. This receptor was obtained from a man aged 18 to 35 in good health. Some clones in this sample may be carry-over from other donors' samples. CDR3: CASSLYRDYSYEQYF. The CDR3 region has the DNA TGTGCCAGCAGTTTATACCGGGACTACTCCTACGAGCAGTACTTC.